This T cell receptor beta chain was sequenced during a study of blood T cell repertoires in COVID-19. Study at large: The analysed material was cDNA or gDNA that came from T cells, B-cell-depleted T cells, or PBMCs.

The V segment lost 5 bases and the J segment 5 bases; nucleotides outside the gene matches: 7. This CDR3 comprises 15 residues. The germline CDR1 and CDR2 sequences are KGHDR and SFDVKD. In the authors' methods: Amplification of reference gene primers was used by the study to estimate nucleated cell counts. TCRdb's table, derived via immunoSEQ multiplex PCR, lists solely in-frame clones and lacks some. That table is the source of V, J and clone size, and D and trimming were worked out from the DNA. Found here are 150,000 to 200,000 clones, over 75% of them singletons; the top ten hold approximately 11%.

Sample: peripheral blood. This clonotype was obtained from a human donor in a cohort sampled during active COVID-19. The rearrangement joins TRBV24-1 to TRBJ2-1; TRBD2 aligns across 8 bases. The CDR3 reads CATSGKLAENNEQFF. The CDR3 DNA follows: TGTGCCACCAGTGGCAAACTAGCGGAGAACAATGAGCAGTTCTTC.